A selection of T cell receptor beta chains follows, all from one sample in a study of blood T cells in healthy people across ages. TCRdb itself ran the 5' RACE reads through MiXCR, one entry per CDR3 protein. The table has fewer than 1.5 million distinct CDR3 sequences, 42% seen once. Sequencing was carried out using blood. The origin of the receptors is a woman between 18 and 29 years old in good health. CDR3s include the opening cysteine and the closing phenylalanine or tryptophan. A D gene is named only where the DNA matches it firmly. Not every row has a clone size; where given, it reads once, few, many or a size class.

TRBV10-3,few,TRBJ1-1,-,TGTGCCATCAGTGGGGACGGGAAGGGGACTGAAGCTTTCTTT,CAISGDGKGTEAFF
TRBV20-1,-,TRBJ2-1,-,TGCAGTACCCCTGGGGCTCCAGAGCAGTTCTTC,CSTPGAPEQFF
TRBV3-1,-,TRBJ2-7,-,TGTGCCAGCAGCGGAGAGTCGAAACACGAGCAGTACTTC,CASSGESKHEQYF
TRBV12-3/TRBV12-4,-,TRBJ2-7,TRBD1,TGTGCCAGCAGTTTCGTGAACAGGGGATACGAGCAGTACTTC,CASSFVNRGYEQYF
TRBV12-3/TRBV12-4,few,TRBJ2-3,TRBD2,TGTGCCAGCCTAGGGACTAGCGGATACACAGATACGCAGTATTTT,CASLGTSGYTDTQYF
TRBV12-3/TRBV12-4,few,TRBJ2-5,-,TGTGCCAGCAGTTTATCAAAGGGGTTACAAGAGACCCAGTACTTC,CASSLSKGLQETQYF
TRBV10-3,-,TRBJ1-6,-,TGTGCCATCAGTGAGTCTTCGGGGGCTCGGTCACCCCTCCACTTT,CAISESSGARSPLHF
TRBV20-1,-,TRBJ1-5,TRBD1,TGCAGTGCGGACACAGGGGGCTCGCAGCCCCAGCATTTT,CSADTGGSQPQHF
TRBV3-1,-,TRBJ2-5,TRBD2,TGTGCCAGCAGCCAAGATGGGGGACTAGCGGGGAAGAAGGGCCAAGAGACCCAGTACTTC,CASSQDGGLAGKKGQETQYF
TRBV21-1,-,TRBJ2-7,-,TGTGCCAGCAGGCCAAGCGGCATCAACACCAGCTCAACCTACGAGCAGTACTTC,CASRPSGINTSSTYEQYF